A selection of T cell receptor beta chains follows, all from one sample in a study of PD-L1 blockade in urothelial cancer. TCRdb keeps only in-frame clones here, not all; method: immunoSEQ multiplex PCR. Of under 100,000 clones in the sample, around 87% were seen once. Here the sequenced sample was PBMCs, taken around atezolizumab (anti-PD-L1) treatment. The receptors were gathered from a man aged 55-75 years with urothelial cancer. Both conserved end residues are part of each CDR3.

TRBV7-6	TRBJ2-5	CASSAGRTSGGRTQYF
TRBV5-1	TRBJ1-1	CASSLGTGPVAEAFF
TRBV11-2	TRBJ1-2	CASSLAQGGYGYTF
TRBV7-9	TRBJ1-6	CASSTRRNSPLHF
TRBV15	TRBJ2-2	CATSRGLATEAGELFF
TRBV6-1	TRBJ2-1	CASSERRDPTREQFF
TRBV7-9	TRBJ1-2	CASSSGTGGRGYTF
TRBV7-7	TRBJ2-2	CASSANTGNTGELFF
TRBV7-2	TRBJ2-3	CASSPGLDTQYF
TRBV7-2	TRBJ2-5	CASSFGTGGETQYF
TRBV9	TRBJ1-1	CASSLEGMNTEAFF
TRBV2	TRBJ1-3	CASSEGAGSGNTIYF
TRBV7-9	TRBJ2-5	CASSLPDGGRETQYF
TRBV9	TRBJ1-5	CASSRTGDSNQPQHF
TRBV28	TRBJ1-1	CASSFPGTRNTEAFF
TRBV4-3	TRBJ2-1	CASSQAWTSGAYNEQFF
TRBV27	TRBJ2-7	CATHFPGEGRQYF
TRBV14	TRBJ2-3	CASSPRGISADTQYF
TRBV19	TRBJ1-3	CASHKGQGLSGNTIYF
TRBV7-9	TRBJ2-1	CASSLWGASGKGEQFF
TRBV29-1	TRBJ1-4	CSAVTTNEKLFF
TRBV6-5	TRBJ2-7	CASSSLSDEQYF
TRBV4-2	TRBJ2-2	CASRGTGSGELFF
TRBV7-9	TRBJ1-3	CASSLAGDPNGNTIYF
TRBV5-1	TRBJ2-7	CASSLAGTSGGLGVYEQYF
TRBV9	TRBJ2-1	CASSPIRPGLAGSNEQFF
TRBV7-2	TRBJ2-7	CASSAQGNGYEQYF
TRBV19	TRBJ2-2	CASSMGTGPGELFF
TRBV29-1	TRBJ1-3	CSVGEGTGGSNTIYF
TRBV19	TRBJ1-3	CASSFDRPYSGNTIYF
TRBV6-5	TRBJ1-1	CASSYSSGRVTEAFF
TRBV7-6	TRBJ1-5	CASSRRGGEPQHF
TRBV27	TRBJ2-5	CASSFGTSGSLETQYF
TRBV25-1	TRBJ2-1	CASSELSGRADREQFF
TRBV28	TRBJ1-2	CASSLTVLRYGYTF
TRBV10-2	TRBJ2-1	CASSTGLAHNEQFF
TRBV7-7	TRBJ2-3	CASSLSRPDTQYF
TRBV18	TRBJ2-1	CASSPGLNNEQFF
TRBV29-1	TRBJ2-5	CSVASPSGRRETQYF
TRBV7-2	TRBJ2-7	CASSLLLAGGEQYF